The next 32 T cell receptor beta chains were all read from a single sample in a study of blood T cell repertoires in COVID-19. Using immunoSEQ multiplex PCR, the repertoire was profiled, and TCRdb retains in-frame clones only, with some absent. The sample shows about 89,000 clones, approximately 80% of them seen only once. The source material was peripheral blood. Source of these receptors: a human donor in a cohort sampled during active COVID-19.

The V call is TRBV27, the J call TRBJ1-1; maybe TRBD1 (5 bases). The V end lost 1 base, the J end lost 6 bases, and 12 bases lay between the germline ends. The CDR3 contains 14 residues. The germline V gene encodes CDR1 MNHEY and CDR2 SMNVEV (reference sequence). CDR3 sequence: CASSLYSQGSEAFF. CDR3 bases: TGTGCCAGCAGTTTATATTCCCAGGGCTCTGAAGCTTTCTTT.

The rearrangement uses TRBV7-9 and TRBJ2-7; 10 bases map to TRBD1. J gave up 9 bases and V 3 bases, and 11 bases lay outside the gene matches. Germline assignment: CDR1 SEHNR and CDR2 FQNEAQ (reference sequence). This CDR3 is 15 amino acids long. CDR3 nucleotide sequence: TGTGCCAGCAGCTTGGGTGGGACAGGGGAAGTTGGGCAGTACTTC. This translates into CASSLGGTGEVGQYF.

Turning to this clone: An end of the junction does not agree with germline; a read error may underlie this. The chain links TRBV6-6 to TRBJ2-7, with 11 bases matching TRBD1. Germline assignment: CDR1 MNHNY and CDR2 SVGAGI (reference sequence). The CDR3 is 13 residues long. CDR3 region: CASSTPGRDRGDF. The CDR3 coding sequence is TGTGCCAGCAGTACTCCGGGCAGGGACAGGGGGGACTTC.

The gene calls are TRBV12-3 or TRBV12-4 and TRBJ1-1; D uncertain. V gave up 3 bases and J gave up 6 bases, with 8 bases separating them. The CDR3 has 12 residues. The DNA of the CDR3 is TGTGCCAGCAGTTTTATGAGGGCTGAAGCTTTCTTT. Encoded protein: CASSFMRAEAFF.

This clone turned up a few times. The chain is built from TRBV14 and TRBJ1-1; D might be TRBD1 (5 bases). CDR1 SGHDN and CDR2 FVKESK come from the germline V gene. V was trimmed by 4 bases and J by 4 bases, leaving 13 bases between them. The CDR3 spans 14 residues. The CDR3 protein is CASSLAPGVTEAFF. The CDR3 DNA reads as TGTGCCAGCAGCCTAGCTCCGGGGGTCACTGAAGCTTTCTTT.

This chain joins TRBV27 and TRBJ2-5, with 7 nucleotides matching TRBD2. This CDR3 region has 14 residues. CDR1 is MNHEY and CDR2 is SMNVEV in the germline V gene (reference sequence). V gave up 0 bases and J gave up 8 bases; unmatched junction bases: 6. DNA for the CDR3: TGTGCCAGCAGTTTATCGATGACTAGCATAACCCAGTACTTC. Encoded protein: CASSLSMTSITQYF.

The chain couples TRBV5-1 to TRBJ2-7, with D perhaps TRBD1 (7 bases). Trimming took 3 bases from V and 2 from J, leaving 12 bases between them. The CDR3 sequence is 14 residues long. The germline gives CDR1 SGHRS, CDR2 YFSETQ. The CDR3, as DNA: TGCGCCAGCAGCTGGAGGGACAGCACCTACGAGCAGTACTTC. This sequence encodes CASSWRDSTYEQYF.

The rearrangement joins TRBV9 to TRBJ2-7, with 11 bases identical to TRBD2. V lost 4 bases to trimming and J lost 5 bases; unmatched junction nucleotides: 5. Germline lookup yields CDR1 SGDLS and CDR2 YYNGEE. The CDR3 extends over 14 amino acids. DNA for the CDR3: TGTGCCAGCAGCTCCCGACTAGCGGGAAACGAGCAGTACTTC. Amino acids: CASSSRLAGNEQYF. The full variable domain, with the rest looked up from reference TRBV9 and TRBJ2-7, is DSGVTQTPKHLITATGQRVTLRCSPRSGDLSVYWYQQSLDQGLQFLIQYYNGEERAKGNILERFSAQQFPDLHSELNLSSLELGDSALYFCASSSRLAGNEQYFGPGTRLTVT.

The chain uses TRBV7-2 and TRBJ2-7; 12 nucleotides agree with TRBD2. Per the germline V gene, CDR1 is SGHTA and CDR2 is FQGNSA. The V segment lost 8 bases and the J segment 4 bases; nucleotides outside the gene matches: 9. This CDR3 is built from 15 residues. CDR3 sequence reads: CASLQSSGRAYEQYF. DNA of the CDR3: TGTGCCAGCCTCCAGTCTAGCGGGAGGGCGTACGAGCAGTACTTC. The full variable domain, its missing parts supplied by reference TRBV7-2 and TRBJ2-7, is GAGVSQSPSNKVTEKGKDVELRCDPISGHTALYWYRQSLGQGLEFLIYFQGNSAPDKSGLPSDRFSAERTGGSVSTLTIQRTQQEDSAVYLCASLQSSGRAYEQYFGPGTRLTVT.

A remark on this clone: Other DNA sequences within the sample encode an identical CDR3. V gene TRBV12-3 or TRBV12-4 combines with J gene TRBJ2-3; D gene ambiguous. The CDR3 is made up of 11 amino acids. V dropped 3 bases and J dropped 6 bases, with 4 bases sitting between them. The CDR3 loop is CASSFGDTQYF. The CDR3 nucleotides are TGTGCCAGCAGTTTTGGCGATACGCAGTATTTT.

The genes are TRBV7-2 and TRBJ2-2, with D possibly matching TRBD2 (6 bases). The CDR3 consists of 15 residues. Trimming shortened V by 3 bases and J by 0 bases, and 8 bases separated the two germline ends. Per the germline V gene, CDR1 is SGHTA and CDR2 is FQGNSA. The CDR3 DNA reads as TGTGCCAGCAGCTTTACTAGCACGAACACCGGGGAGCTGTTTTTT. It encodes CASSFTSTNTGELFF. The variable domain in full, completed from reference TRBV7-2 and TRBJ2-2, reads GAGVSQSPSNKVTEKGKDVELRCDPISGHTALYWYRQSLGQGLEFLIYFQGNSAPDKSGLPSDRFSAERTGGSVSTLTIQRTQQEDSAVYLCASSFTSTNTGELFFGEGSRLTVL.

The V gene is TRBV2, the J gene TRBJ1-2, with 8 nucleotides matching TRBD1. The CDR3 has 14 residues. The germline V gene has CDR1 SNHLY and CDR2 FYNNEI. V shed 7 bases and J 4 bases; nucleotides not matched to a gene: 8. CDR3 DNA: TGTGCCAGCACTACTGGACAGGGAAGCTATGGCTACACCTTC. Translation gives CASTTGQGSYGYTF.

This clone was observed a handful of times. This chain links TRBV11-3 with TRBJ2-1, with 7 bases aligning to TRBD1. This CDR3 contains 15 residues. V shed 2 bases, J shed 3 bases, and the junction held 4 bases outside the gene matches. The V gene's germline CDR1 is SGHNT and CDR2 YENEEA. CDR3 nucleotides: TGTGCCAGCAGCTTACGAGGGGGCGGCTACAATGAGCAGTTCTTC. This gives the protein CASSLRGGGYNEQFF.

There are a few counts of this clone. The chain uses TRBV30 and TRBJ2-7; TRBD2 agrees at 7 bases. Germline CDR1 reads GTSNPN; CDR2 reads SVGIG (reference sequence). With V trimmed by 1 base and J by 6 bases, 9 bases remained unmatched. This CDR3 has 14 amino acids. CDR3 DNA sequence: TGTGCCTGGAGTGGGGGGGGGTTGGTTCCCGAGCAGTACTTC. Residues: CAWSGGGLVPEQYF.

The chain joins TRBV27 to TRBJ2-7; D is possibly TRBD2 (7 bases). The germline CDR1 and CDR2 sequences are MNHEY and SMNVEV (reference sequence). CDR3 length: 18 residues. The V end lost 6 bases, the J end lost 0 bases, and 24 bases lay between the germline ends. DNA of the CDR3: TGTGCCAGCAGCAGTTTCTTCAGCGGGACACCTAACTCCTACGAGCAGTACTTC. This encodes CASSSFFSGTPNSYEQYF.

V gene TRBV19 combines with J gene TRBJ2-7; 7 nucleotides line up with TRBD1. This CDR3 contains 15 residues. The germline CDR1 and CDR2 sequences are LNHDA and SQIVND (reference sequence). V lost 3 bases, J lost 4 bases, and 9 bases stayed unmatched. This CDR3 is CASSIQGEPTYEQYF. In nucleotides, the CDR3 is TGTGCCAGTAGTATCCAGGGGGAGCCTACTTACGAGCAGTACTTC.

The chain joins TRBV7-2 to TRBJ2-3; possible D gene TRBD2, 6 bases. The germline CDR1 and CDR2 sequences are SGHTA and FQGNSA. The CDR3 loop spans 17 amino acids. Trimming shortened V by 1 base and J by 2 bases, and 16 bases separated the two germline ends. CDR3 sequence (DNA): TGTGCCAGCAGCTTAGAGGTTAGGGGACTCCACACAGATACGCAGTATTTT. Translation gives CASSLEVRGLHTDTQYF.

The chain joins TRBV29-1 to TRBJ2-3, with 8 bases aligning to TRBD1. The CDR3 contains 13 residues. Germline loops: CDR1 SQVTM, CDR2 ANQGSEA. V shed 7 bases and J 1 base; nucleotides not matched to a gene: 4. The CDR3 region is CSAVQGGTDTQYF. The DNA for the CDR3 is TGCAGCGCCGTACAGGGGGGCACAGATACGCAGTATTTT.

The chain is built from TRBV7-2 and TRBJ1-3, with 8 bases that match TRBD1. This CDR3 has 17 residues. The ends lost 5 bases at V and 0 bases at J; junction bases unmatched: 9. Germline lookup yields CDR1 SGHTA and CDR2 FQGNSA. In nucleotides, the CDR3 is TGTGCCAGCAGCCTGAATCAGGGGGCGAGCTCTGGAAACACCATATATTTT. This codes for CASSLNQGASSGNTIYF.

The V gene is TRBV9, the J gene TRBJ2-5, with 14 positions matching TRBD2. The CDR3 contains 17 residues. Trimming took 4 bases from V and 4 from J; bases not matched to a gene: 9. Germline CDR1 SGDLS, CDR2 YYNGEE. In DNA form, the CDR3 reads TGTGCCAGCAGCCTTGGGACTAGCGGGAGCATCGGAGAGACCCAGTACTTC. It codes for CASSLGTSGSIGETQYF. Full variable domain (outside the CDR3, taken from reference TRBV9 and TRBJ2-5): DSGVTQTPKHLITATGQRVTLRCSPRSGDLSVYWYQQSLDQGLQFLIQYYNGEERAKGNILERFSAQQFPDLHSELNLSSLELGDSALYFCASSLGTSGSIGETQYFGPGTRLLVL.

The chain carries TRBV7-2 and TRBJ2-2; D is uncertain. CDR1 is SGHTA, CDR2 FQGNSA, per germline. CDR3 size: 13 residues. Between the trimmed V and J ends, which lost 2 bases and 8 bases, there was a span of 9 bases. The CDR3 nucleotides read TGTGCCAGCAGCTTAATTTCTCTAGGGGAGCTGTTTTTT. Translation: CASSLISLGELFF.

In this sample, this clone turned up a few times. The rearrangement uses TRBV2 and TRBJ1-5; 7 bases fit TRBD1. V gave up 6 bases and J gave up 3 bases; unmatched junction bases: 5. This CDR3 comprises 14 residues. Germline V gives CDR1 SNHLY, CDR2 FYNNEI. In DNA, the CDR3 is TGTGCCAGCAGCGCGACAGGGAACAATCAGCCCCAGCATTTT. Protein: CASSATGNNQPQHF.

CDR3 residues: CASSPLSLAGTGELFF. The CDR3 nucleotides read TGTGCCAGCTCACCACTGTCTCTAGCGGGGACCGGGGAGCTGTTTTTT. The chain is built from TRBV18 and TRBJ2-2, with 9 bases identical to TRBD2. Trimming took 1 base from V and 5 from J; bases not matched to a gene: 5. This CDR3 spans 16 amino acids. CDR1 is KGHSH, CDR2 LQKENI, per germline.

The gene calls are TRBV24-1 and TRBJ1-1, with D perhaps TRBD1 (5 bases). The ends were cut back, 7 bases at V and 3 bases at J, with 11 bases in the middle. The germline V gene encodes CDR1 KGHDR and CDR2 SFDVKD. The CDR3 spans 13 residues. CDR3 DNA sequence: TGTGCCACCAGGCAGGGTACGTACACTGAAGCTTTCTTT. This codes for CATRQGTYTEAFF.

This chain joins TRBV3-1 (or the pseudogene TRBV3-2) and TRBJ2-5; 7 bases match TRBD2. This CDR3 is 16 amino acids long. J lost 2 bases, V lost 5 bases, and 11 bases had no gene match. Germline CDR1 reads LGHDT; CDR2 reads YNNKEL (reference sequence). In nucleotides, the CDR3 is TGTGCCAGCAGCTACCCCCAGCGGGACCTACAAGAGACCCAGTACTTC. Protein sequence: CASSYPQRDLQETQYF.

J is TRBJ1-2 and V is TRBV29-1, with TRBD1 identical over 10 bases. The CDR3 spans 12 residues. The ends lost 7 bases at V and 7 bases at J; junction bases unmatched: 6. Germline CDR1 and CDR2: SQVTM and ANQGSEA. This CDR3 reads CSAKTGGGGYTF. The CDR3 DNA follows: TGCAGCGCTAAGACAGGGGGCGGTGGCTACACCTTC.

The V call is TRBV28, the J call TRBJ1-6; the D is unclear. Trimming stripped 3 bases from V and 7 bases from J, with 10 bases between. This CDR3 is built from 14 residues. Germline V gene data show CDR1 as MDHEN and CDR2 as SYDVKM. The CDR3 sequence: CASSFRSPNSPLHF. The CDR3 nucleotides read TGTGCCAGCAGTTTCCGGTCCCCGAATTCACCCCTCCACTTT.

The table lists this clone with a count of one. The chain combines TRBV5-6 with TRBJ2-7; D is unresolved. The CDR3 extends over 14 amino acids. Germline CDR1 is SGHDT and CDR2 is YYEEEE. Deletions cut 1 base from V and 7 bases from J, with 15 bases between. CDR3: CASSLIPGHNEQYF. Written as DNA, the CDR3 is TGTGCCAGCAGCTTGATTCCAGGCCACAATGAGCAGTACTTC.

The chain uses TRBV6-6 and TRBJ1-3; 8 positions agree with TRBD1. Trimming removed 5 bases from V and 0 bases from J; junction bases left unmatched: 6. Germline CDR1 reads MNHNY; CDR2 reads SVGAGI (reference sequence). The CDR3 covers 16 residues. The CDR3 sequence is CASSTRQGRSGNTIYF. Here the CDR3 DNA reads TGTGCCAGCAGTACGCGACAGGGGCGCTCTGGAAACACCATATATTTT.

The chain employs TRBV7-2 and TRBJ2-2; D is uncertain. Trimming removed 3 bases at V and 6 bases at J, with 17 bases between. The germline V gene has CDR1 SGHTA and CDR2 FQGNSA. This CDR3 is 16 amino acids long. CDR3 amino acids: CASSFHGGARPGELFF. CDR3 coding DNA: TGTGCCAGCAGCTTTCACGGCGGAGCAAGACCCGGGGAGCTGTTTTTT.

This chain joins TRBV6-5 and TRBJ2-3; 8 bases line up with TRBD2. This CDR3 region has 15 residues. CDR1 and CDR2 from the germline V gene are MNHEY and SVGAGI. The ends lost 6 bases at V and 1 base at J; junction bases unmatched: 6. Written as DNA, the CDR3 is TGTGCCAGCAGGTTGCGACTAGCGCGCACAGATACGCAGTATTTT. Translated: CASRLRLARTDTQYF.

CDR3 nucleotide sequence: TGTGCCAGTAGTATATCGCTAGCGGGAGGTGCTCAAAGGGATACGCAGTATTTT. Its translation is CASSISLAGGAQRDTQYF. The J gene is TRBJ2-3, the V gene TRBV19; 11 bases line up with TRBD2. Germline loops: CDR1 LNHDA, CDR2 SQIVND (reference sequence). CDR3 length equals 18 residues. J lost 6 bases, V lost 2 bases, and 13 bases had no gene match.